The 8 T cell receptor beta chains below come from one sample, sequenced in a study of tumor-infiltrating lymphocytes in primary liver carcinoma. Reverse transcription of 500 ng total RNA with a constant-region primer produced TCR beta cDNA. Generation of the TCR beta libraries relied on three nested multiplex PCR rounds using slightly modified ARM-PCR. Use of TRBV1-TRBV30 forward primers with a C-beta reverse primer characterized the first two PCR rounds, which lasted about 10 cycles each. TCRdb itself ran the multiplex PCR reads through MiXCR, one entry per CDR3 protein. The sample has over 100,000 distinct CDR3 sequences; roughly 70% are singletons. Co-extraction yielded RNA and DNA from around 20-30 mg of unsorted bulk tissue. The sample consisted of tumor-adjacent normal liver tissue. These receptor sequences come from a woman in her sixties or seventies with primary liver carcinoma and hepatitis B virus infection.

On this clonotype: Mismatch with germline at one junction end may stem from a read error. This chain links TRBV14 with TRBJ2-7; TRBD2 might be the D (5 bases). The CDR3 length is 13 residues. Germline V gene sequence: CDR1 SGHDN, CDR2 FVKESK. CDR3 loop: CASSQLVDYGQYF. For the CDR3, the DNA is TGTGCCAGCAGCCAACTAGTAGACTACGGGCAGTACTTC.

Worth noting for this clonotype: A junction boundary mismatches the germline segment, possibly from a read error. The gene calls are TRBV19 and TRBJ2-3; possible D gene TRBD2, 6 bases. The CDR3 spans 18 residues. Germline CDR1 LNHDA, CDR2 SQIVND (reference sequence). CDR3 sequence reads: CASSIDALPGEVPDTRYF. In DNA, the CDR3 is TGTGCCAGTAGTATAGATGCACTCCCGGGAGAAGTCCCAGATACGCGGTATTTT.

About this clonotype itself: A much larger clonotype is one base distant, so this may be a read error. The chain is built from TRBV5-1 and TRBJ1-5; TRBD1 matches 10 bases. CDR3 length: 16 amino acids. Germline lookup yields CDR1 SGHRS and CDR2 YFSETQ. Trimming took 8 bases from V and 7 from J; bases not matched to a gene: 15. The CDR3 loop is CARSPGQGLGGQPQHF. The CDR3 nucleotides read TGCGCCAGAAGCCCGGGACAGGGGCTAGGTGGGCAGCCCCAGCATTTT.

The chain is built from TRBV11-2 and TRBJ2-3; 7 positions match TRBD2. The CDR3 is 17 amino acids. The J segment lost 6 bases and the V segment lost 1 base, leaving 13 bases of the junction unmatched. Germline V lookup: CDR1 SGHAT, CDR2 FQNNGV. CDR3 in DNA: TGTGCCAGCAGCTTAGGTCGACTAGCAGGATTTTTTGATACGCAGTATTTT. This gives the protein CASSLGRLAGFFDTQYF.

As concerns this clonotype: A read error is possible here, since a much larger clone lies one base away. The V and J genes are TRBV10-2 and TRBJ2-7, with 8 bases aligning to TRBD2. Trimming cost V 1 base and J 4 bases; bases outside gene matches: 3. Germline values: CDR1 WSHSY, CDR2 SAAADI. This CDR3 comprises 14 residues. This chain's CDR3 is CASSELGLVYEQYF. In DNA form, the CDR3 reads TGCGCCAGCAGTGAGTTGGGACTAGTGTACGAGCAGTACTTC.

The chain combines TRBV11-2 with TRBJ1-1, with D uncertain. This CDR3 contains 17 residues. The germline V gene has CDR1 SGHAT and CDR2 FQNNGV. The DNA of the CDR3 is TGTGTGAGCAGCTGGATGGTGGCAGTGGGCCGCGACACTGAAGCTTTCTTT. It yields the protein CVSSWMVAVGRDTEAFF.

Details on this clonotype: The junction departs from germline at one end; a sequencing error may be responsible. This chain links TRBV6-5 with TRBJ2-3; D is unresolved. Germline lookup yields CDR1 MNHEY and CDR2 SVGAGI. This CDR3 is built from 14 residues. The CDR3 region is CAGSYKGNTDTQYF. The CDR3 DNA follows: TGCGCCGGCAGTTACAAAGGAAACACAGATACGCAGTATTTT.

The J gene is TRBJ2-7, the V gene TRBV6-1; 14 nucleotides match TRBD2. The CDR3 has 16 amino acids. V shed 5 bases and J 10 bases; nucleotides not matched to a gene: 13. Germline CDR1 MNHNS, CDR2 SASEGT. This CDR3 reads CASSPPGLAGVKDQYF. DNA of the CDR3: TGTGCCAGCAGTCCCCCGGGACTAGCGGGAGTAAAGGATCAGTACTTC.